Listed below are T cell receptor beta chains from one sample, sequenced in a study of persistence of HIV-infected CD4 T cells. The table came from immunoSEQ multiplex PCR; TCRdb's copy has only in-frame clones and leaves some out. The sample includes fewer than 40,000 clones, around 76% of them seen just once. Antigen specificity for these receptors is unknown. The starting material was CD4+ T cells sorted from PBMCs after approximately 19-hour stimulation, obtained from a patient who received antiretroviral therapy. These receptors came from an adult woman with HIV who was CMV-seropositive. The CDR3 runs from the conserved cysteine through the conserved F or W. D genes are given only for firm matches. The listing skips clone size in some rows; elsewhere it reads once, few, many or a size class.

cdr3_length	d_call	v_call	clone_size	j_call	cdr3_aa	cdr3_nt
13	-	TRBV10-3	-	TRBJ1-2	CAISDRVIGGYTF	TGTGCCATCAGTGACAGGGTAATAGGAGGCTACACCTTC
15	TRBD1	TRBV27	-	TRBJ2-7	CASTSQTGGSYEQYF	TGTGCCAGCACCAGCCAGACAGGGGGGTCCTACGAGCAGTACTTC
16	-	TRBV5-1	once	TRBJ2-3	CASSLGSSSSTDTQYF	TGCGCCAGCAGCTTGGGGAGCTCATCTAGCACAGATACGCAGTATTTT
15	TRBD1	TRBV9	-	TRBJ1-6	CASSNPGTVSSPLHF	TGTGCCAGCAGCAACCCAGGGACAGTGTCTTCACCCCTCCACTTT
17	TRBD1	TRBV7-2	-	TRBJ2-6	CASSPQGQGSGANVLTF	TGTGCCAGCAGCCCCCAAGGACAGGGCTCTGGGGCCAACGTCCTGACTTTC
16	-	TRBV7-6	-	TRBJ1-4	CASSASSGWSNEKLFF	TGTGCCAGCAGCGCGTCCTCAGGGTGGAGTAATGAAAAACTGTTTTTT
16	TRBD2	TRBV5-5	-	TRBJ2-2	CASSQLAGVNTGELFF	TGTGCCAGCAGCCAACTAGCGGGGGTCAACACCGGGGAGCTGTTTTTT
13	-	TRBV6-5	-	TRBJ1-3	CASTRTFGNTIYF	TGTGCCAGCACCCGGACCTTCGGAAACACCATATATTTT
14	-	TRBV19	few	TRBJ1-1	CASSIRFQPTEAFF	TGTGCCAGTAGTATCCGTTTCCAGCCCACTGAAGCTTTCTTT
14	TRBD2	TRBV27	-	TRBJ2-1	CASRTSGPYNEQFF	TGTGCCAGCCGGACTAGCGGACCCTACAATGAGCAGTTCTTC
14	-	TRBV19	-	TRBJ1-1	CASSIVGVNTEAFF	TGTGCCAGTAGTATCGTTGGTGTGAACACTGAAGCTTTCTTT
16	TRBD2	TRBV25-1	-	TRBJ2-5	CASSVSGRGVAETQYF	TGTGCCAGCAGTGTTAGCGGGAGGGGGGTTGCGGAGACCCAGTACTTC
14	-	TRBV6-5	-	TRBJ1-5	CASKGTGIQQPQHF	TGTGCCAGCAAGGGAACGGGTATACAGCAGCCCCAGCATTTT
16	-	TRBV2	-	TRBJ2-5	CASSFFPTGYEETQYF	TGTGCCAGCAGTTTCTTTCCTACAGGGTATGAGGAGACCCAGTACTTC
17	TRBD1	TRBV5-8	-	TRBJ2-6	CASSFNRGVSGANVLTF	TGTGCCAGCAGCTTTAACAGGGGGGTTTCTGGGGCCAACGTCCTGACTTTC
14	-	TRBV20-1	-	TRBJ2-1	CSASRQVGYNEQFF	TGCAGTGCTAGTCGTCAGGTGGGCTACAATGAGCAGTTCTTC
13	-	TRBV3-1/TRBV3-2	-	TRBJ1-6	CASSQVTDSPLHF	TGTGCCAGCAGCCAAGTGACAGATTCACCCCTCCACTTT
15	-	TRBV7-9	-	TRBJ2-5	CASSLGSPVQETQYF	TGTGCCAGCAGCTTAGGGTCCCCAGTCCAAGAGACCCAGTACTTC
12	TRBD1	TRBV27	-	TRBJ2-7	CASSRQGYEQYF	TGTGCCAGCAGTCGACAGGGTTACGAGCAGTACTTC
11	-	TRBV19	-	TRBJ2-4	CASSIGTLSYF	TGTGCCAGTAGTATAGGGACACTCTCTTACTTC
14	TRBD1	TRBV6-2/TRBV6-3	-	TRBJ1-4	CASSSGQGGEKLFF	TGTGCCAGCAGTTCCGGACAGGGGGGAGAAAAACTGTTTTTT
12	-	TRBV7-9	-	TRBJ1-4	CASGSGLEKLFF	TGTGCCAGCGGTAGTGGTCTTGAAAAACTGTTTTTT
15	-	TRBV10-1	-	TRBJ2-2	CASSQSRSNTGELFF	TGCGCCAGCAGTCAATCCAGGAGTAACACCGGGGAGCTGTTTTTT
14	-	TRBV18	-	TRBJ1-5	CASSPSQGGQPQHF	TGTGCCAGCTCACCTTCGCAGGGAGGCCAGCCCCAGCATTTT
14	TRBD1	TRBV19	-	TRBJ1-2	CASSPRTGHWGYTF	TGTGCCAGTAGTCCACGGACAGGGCATTGGGGCTACACCTTC
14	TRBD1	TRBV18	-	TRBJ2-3	CASSRQGRGDTQYF	TGTGCCAGCTCACGACAGGGGCGGGGAGATACGCAGTATTTT
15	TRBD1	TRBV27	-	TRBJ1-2	CASSLTGGASYGYTF	TGTGCCAGCAGTTTAACAGGGGGCGCCTCCTATGGCTACACCTTC
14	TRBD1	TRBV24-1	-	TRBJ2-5	CATMKTGEEETQYF	TGTGCCACCATGAAGACAGGGGAAGAGGAGACCCAGTACTTC
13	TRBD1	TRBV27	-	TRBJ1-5	CASSGTGVQPQHF	TGTGCCAGCAGCGGGACAGGGGTTCAGCCCCAGCATTTT
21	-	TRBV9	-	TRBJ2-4	CATYISLEGEKGMGPKNIQYF	TGTGCCACCTACATTTCCTTAGAGGGGGAGAAGGGGATGGGTCCCAAAAACATTCAGTACTTC
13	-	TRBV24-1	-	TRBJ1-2	CATSDAGMDGYTF	TGTGCCACCAGTGATGCAGGGATGGATGGCTACACCTTC
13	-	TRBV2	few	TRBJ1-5	CASSDPGAQPQHF	TGTGCCAGCAGTGATCCGGGGGCTCAGCCCCAGCATTTT
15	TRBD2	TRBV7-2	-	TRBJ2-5	CASSLYLAGAETQYF	TGTGCCAGCAGCTTGTATCTAGCGGGAGCTGAGACCCAGTACTTC
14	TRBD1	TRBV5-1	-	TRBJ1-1	CASSTQGGSTEAFF	TGCGCCAGCAGCACTCAGGGGGGGAGCACTGAAGCTTTCTTT
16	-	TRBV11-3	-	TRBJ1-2	CASSLDHRSSAYGYTF	TGTGCCAGCAGCTTAGATCATCGGAGTTCGGCCTATGGCTACACCTTC
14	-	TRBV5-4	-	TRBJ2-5	CASSFRSGQETQYF	TGTGCCAGCAGCTTTAGGTCAGGGCAGGAGACCCAGTACTTC
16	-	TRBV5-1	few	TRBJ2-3	CASSLAVGGGTDTQYF	TGCGCCAGCAGCTTGGCGGTAGGGGGTGGCACAGATACGCAGTATTTT
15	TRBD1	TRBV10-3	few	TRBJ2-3	CAISQDWRDRVPQYF	TGTGCCATCAGTCAGGACTGGAGGGACAGGGTTCCGCAGTATTTT
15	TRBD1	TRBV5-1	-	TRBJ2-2	CASRGEGAPAGELFF	TGCGCCAGCCGGGGTGAGGGGGCCCCGGCCGGGGAGCTGTTTTTT
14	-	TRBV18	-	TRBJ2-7	CASSVRPEGNEQYF	TGTGCCAGCTCAGTGCGACCCGAGGGGAACGAGCAGTACTTC
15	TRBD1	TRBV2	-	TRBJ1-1	CASSVEQGMNTEAFF	TGTGCCAGCAGTGTAGAACAGGGGATGAACACTGAAGCTTTCTTT
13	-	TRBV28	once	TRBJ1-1	CASSPPQFTEAFF	TGTGCCAGCAGTCCTCCACAGTTCACTGAAGCTTTCTTT
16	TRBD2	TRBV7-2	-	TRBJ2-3	CASSLVGRESTDTQYF	TGTGCCAGCAGCTTAGTCGGGCGGGAGAGCACAGATACGCAGTATTTT
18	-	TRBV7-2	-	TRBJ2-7	CASSLGVAAQGRPPEQYF	TGTGCCAGCAGCTTAGGAGTCGCAGCTCAGGGGCGCCCCCCCGAGCAGTACTTC
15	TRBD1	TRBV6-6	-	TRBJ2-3	CASSPRDRVLDAQYF	TGTGCCAGCAGTCCCCGGGACAGGGTACTTGATGCGCAGTATTTT
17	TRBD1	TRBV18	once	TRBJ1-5	CASSVYGTGDSNQPQHF	TGTGCCAGCTCAGTTTACGGGACAGGGGATAGCAATCAGCCCCAGCATTTT
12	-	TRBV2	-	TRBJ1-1	CASGNYNFEAFF	TGTGCCAGCGGAAATTATAATTTCGAGGCTTTCTTT
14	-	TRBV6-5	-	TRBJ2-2	CASSYRPNTGELFF	TGTGCCAGCAGTTACAGACCGAACACCGGGGAGCTGTTTTTT
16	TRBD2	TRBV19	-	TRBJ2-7	CASSPGTSGRVPAQYF	TGTGCCAGTAGTCCAGGGACTAGCGGGAGGGTCCCGGCGCAGTACTTC
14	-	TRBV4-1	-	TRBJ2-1	CASSQELSRNEQFF	TGCGCCAGCAGCCAAGAATTGTCCCGCAATGAGCAGTTCTTC
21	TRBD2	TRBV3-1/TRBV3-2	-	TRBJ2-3	CASSQGDPRLAGGRGTDTQYF	TGTGCCAGCAGCCAAGGGGACCCTAGACTAGCGGGAGGTCGGGGCACAGATACGCAGTATTTT
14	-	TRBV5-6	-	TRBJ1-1	CASSLGLSNTEAFF	TGTGCCAGCAGCTTGGGCCTCAGCAACACTGAAGCTTTCTTT